This paragraph reports one T cell receptor beta chain. Antigen unknown. This CDR3 region has 18 residues. V lost 3 bases to trimming and J lost 1 base, with 19 bases between them. Germline CDR1 and CDR2: LNHDA and SQIVND (reference sequence). Specified time point: pre-sensitization, week 0. Treatment: therapeutic diphenylcyclopropenone sensitization with weekly scalp DPC. Ahead of each patch test application, blood was drawn. This specimen belongs to a study of human T cells and chemical hapten exposure. Across the whole study: Small differences in pooled library volume mainly drove the variation in TCR yields per sample.

General observations from the study: Patch test scores rose with PT1 expanded TCR counts, a positive correlation. Relative to controls, expanded TCRs formed significantly more large CDR3 similarity clusters.

TCRdb recomputed calls from the RACE reads with MiXCR, one row per CDR3 protein. The sample records fewer than 300,000 distinct CDR3 sequences, approximately 7.5% being singletons. This TCR derives from a man in his late teens or twenties with alopecia areata. Some clones in this sample may be carry-over from other donors' samples. The sequencing used whole blood, collected in connection with sensitization to the hapten diphenylcyclopropenone (DPC). The chain uses TRBV19 and TRBJ1-5, with a weak D call TRBD1 (5 bases). CDR3 DNA sequence: TGTGCCAGTAGTATGAGGCAGGGATGGGCTGAGAGCAATCAGCCCCAGCATTTT. Translated: CASSMRQGWAESNQPQHF.